This is a list of T cell receptor beta chains from one sample in a study of Ad26.COV2.S vaccination and SARS-CoV-2 variants. Sequencing used immunoSEQ multiplex PCR; TCRdb keeps in-frame clones, though not all of them. The data contain about 350,000 clones, less than 90% of them singletons. The sequences come from peripheral blood, collected in a trial of Ad26.COV2.S vaccine versus placebo. These receptors were obtained from a person between 18 and 60 years old who received the Ad26.COV2.S COVID-19 vaccine or a placebo. Both conserved end residues are part of each CDR3. The D gene is left open where the match is weak. Only some rows state a clone size, as once, few, many or a class for expanded clones.

TRBJ2-7 TRBV4-2 - - TGTGCCAGCAGCCAGGCTTTCGGTGGGTTGAGGTACGAGCAGTACTTC CASSQAFGGLRYEQYF
TRBJ1-4 TRBV9 - - TGTGCCAGCAGCCCGGACCTTAATGAAAAACTGTTTTTT CASSPDLNEKLFF
TRBJ2-1 TRBV18 once TRBD2 TGTGCCAGCTCACCACCTGGACTAGCGGAGTACAATGAGCAGTTCTTC CASSPPGLAEYNEQFF
TRBJ2-7 TRBV2 - TRBD1 TGTGCCAGCAGAAGCTTTCGGGACAGGCCGTACTTC CASRSFRDRPYF
TRBJ2-1 TRBV5-8 - - TGTGCCAGCAGCTTTGTAGGGGAGCAGTTCTTC CASSFVGEQFF
TRBJ1-2 TRBV11-2 - - TGTGCCAGCAGCCGACAGGCGGCGGGAGGCTACACCTTC CASSRQAAGGYTF
TRBJ2-7 TRBV28 - - TGTGCCAGCAGCCCAGGGTCGGCCTACGAGCAGTACTTC CASSPGSAYEQYF
TRBJ2-1 TRBV4-3 - TRBD2 TGCGCCAGCAGCCAAGCCGGGGGGGGCGCCTACAATGAGCAGTTCTTC CASSQAGGGAYNEQFF
TRBJ2-2 TRBV7-3 - - TGTGCCAGCAGCTTTCAAAGCGGGGAGCTGTTTTTT CASSFQSGELFF
TRBJ2-1 TRBV9 few TRBD2 TGTGCCAGCAGCGTAGTTAGCGGGGATTACAATGAGCAGTTCTTC CASSVVSGDYNEQFF
TRBJ2-7 TRBV5-4 - TRBD2 TGTGCCAGCAGCTTGGGGCGGGAGGCCGTATACGAGCAGTACTTC CASSLGREAVYEQYF
TRBJ2-7 TRBV5-5 - - TGTGCCAGCAGCTTGGTCCCCCGAAATTACGAGCAGTACTTC CASSLVPRNYEQYF
TRBJ2-1 TRBV15 - - TGTGCCACCAGCAGTCAGGGGGGGCACAATGAGCAGTTCTTC CATSSQGGHNEQFF
TRBJ2-1 TRBV2 - TRBD2 TGTGCCAGCAGGGCGGCTAGCGGGCCTTACAATGAGCAGTTCTTC CASRAASGPYNEQFF
TRBJ1-1 TRBV7-9 many - TGTGCCAGCAGCTTAGGGGAGGGGTCGACCACTGAAGCTTTCTTT CASSLGEGSTTEAFF
TRBJ2-1 TRBV5-1 - TRBD2 TGCGCCAGCAGCCCCCGGACTAGCGGGAGACAAGGGGTTGAGCAGTTCTTC CASSPRTSGRQGVEQFF
TRBJ2-1 TRBV7-8 - TRBD1 TGTGCCAGCAGCTTAGAGGGGACAGGGGGTATGGGTGAGCAGTTCTTC CASSLEGTGGMGEQFF
TRBJ1-1 TRBV28 once - TGTGCCAGCAGTCCCCGGGGGGCTATGAACACTGAAGCTTTCTTT CASSPRGAMNTEAFF
TRBJ1-2 TRBV5-1 - - TGCGCCAGCAGCTTGGGACAGACCCATGGCTACACCTTC CASSLGQTHGYTF
TRBJ2-7 TRBV3-1/TRBV3-2 - - TGTGCCAGCAGCCAAGATCCCGGGACTCCCTACGAGCAGTACTTC CASSQDPGTPYEQYF
TRBJ1-6 TRBV7-2 - - TGTGCCAGCAGCTTAGCCCCAAATAATTCACCCCTCCACTTT CASSLAPNNSPLHF
TRBJ1-1 TRBV7-9 - - TGTGCCAGCAGCCCGTTCCCGGGGACCTTGAACACTGAAGCTTTCTTT CASSPFPGTLNTEAFF
TRBJ1-2 TRBV6-5 - - TGTGCCAGCAGTTCTCGCGGTCGGGGTTTTGGCTACACCTTC CASSSRGRGFGYTF
TRBJ2-2 TRBV7-2 once - TGTGCCAGCAGTCTAATGGGAGGTAGAAACACCGGGGAGCTGTTTTTT CASSLMGGRNTGELFF
TRBJ2-7 TRBV4-2 - - TGTGCCAGCAGCCAAGAGCAGGGTGCTCCCTACGAGCAGTACTTC CASSQEQGAPYEQYF
TRBJ2-1 TRBV19 - - TGTGCCAGTATGGGCGGACTCCGCTCCTACAATGAGCAGTTCTTC CASMGGLRSYNEQFF
TRBJ1-3 TRBV28 - - TGTGCCAGCAGCTCCATACGGGTCTCTGGAAACACCATATATTTT CASSSIRVSGNTIYF
TRBJ1-4 TRBV4-3 - - TGCGCCAGCAGCTCGCAGGGTAGAAAATCTAATGAAAAACTGTTTTTT CASSSQGRKSNEKLFF
TRBJ1-2 TRBV28 - - TGTGCCAGCAGTCCTGCTCAGGGGCCTTCTACCGGCTACACCTTC CASSPAQGPSTGYTF
TRBJ1-2 TRBV6-5 - - TGTGCCAGCAGTTATGAAGAGAGGGGTAGGCCCTATGGCTACACCTTC CASSYEERGRPYGYTF